This entry describes one T cell receptor beta chain. CDR3 length equals 14 residues. CDR1 is MRHNA, CDR2 SNTAGT, per germline. V gave up 6 bases and J gave up 7 bases; unmatched junction bases: 10. This sample was included in a study of blood T cell repertoires in COVID-19. Some clones are missing from TCRdb's copy, which holds only in-frame ones; the method was immunoSEQ multiplex PCR. The sample lists roughly 230,000 clones, about 87% occurring once. The rearrangement joins TRBV6-4 to TRBJ1-1; TRBD1 matches at 8 bases. The clonotype originates from a man aged 65 to 85 with acute or convalescent COVID-19. Source material: peripheral blood. The CDR3 nucleotides are TGTGCCAGCAGCAAAACAGGGGGAGTCGGTGAAGCTTTCTTT. It yields the protein CASSKTGGVGEAFF.